This section outlines one TCR beta chain sequence together with its context. Germline V gene sequence: CDR1 SEHNR, CDR2 FQNEAQ (reference sequence). CDR3 length: 16 residues. J was trimmed by 3 bases and V by 1 base; bases with no gene match: 9. TCRdb keeps only in-frame clones here, not all; method: immunoSEQ multiplex PCR. The sample includes fewer than 400,000 clones, over 75% of them seen just once. The data originate from a study of blood T cell repertoires in COVID-19. Looking at the study overall: The United States, Italy and Spain provided the acute and convalescent COVID-19 samples.

Each participant's cohort was designated according to participant-reported clinical history. Cohort 3 donors were reported recovered after two negative PCRs, clearance, or symptom resolution. The rearrangement links TRBV7-9 to TRBJ2-7, with 7 positions matching TRBD1. This receptor was obtained from a man in his thirties or forties who had recovered from COVID-19. What was sequenced was PBMCs or T cells enriched from blood (not recorded which). The CDR3 here is CASSLGSFHRGYEQYF. DNA of the CDR3: TGTGCCAGCAGCTTAGGATCGTTCCACAGGGGCTACGAGCAGTACTTC. The whole variable domain, remainder taken from reference TRBV7-9 and TRBJ2-7, is DTGVSQNPRHKITKRGQNVTFRCDPISEHNRLYWYRQTLGQGPEFLTYFQNEAQLEKSRLLSDRFSAERPKGSFSTLEIQRTEQGDSAMYLCASSLGSFHRGYEQYFGPGTRLTVT.